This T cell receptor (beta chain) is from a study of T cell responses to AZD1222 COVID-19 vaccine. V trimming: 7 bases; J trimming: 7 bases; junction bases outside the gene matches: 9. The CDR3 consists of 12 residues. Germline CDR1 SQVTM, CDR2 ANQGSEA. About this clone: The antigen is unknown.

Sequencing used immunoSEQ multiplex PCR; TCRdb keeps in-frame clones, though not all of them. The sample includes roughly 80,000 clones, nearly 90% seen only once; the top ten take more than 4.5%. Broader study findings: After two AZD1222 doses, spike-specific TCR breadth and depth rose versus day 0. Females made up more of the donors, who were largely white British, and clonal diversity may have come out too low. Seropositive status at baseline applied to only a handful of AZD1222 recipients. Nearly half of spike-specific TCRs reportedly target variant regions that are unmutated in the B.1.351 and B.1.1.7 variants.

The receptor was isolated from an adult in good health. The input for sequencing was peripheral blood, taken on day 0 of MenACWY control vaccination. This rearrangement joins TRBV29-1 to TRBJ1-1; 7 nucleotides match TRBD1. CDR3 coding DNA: TGCAGCGCCCGACAGGGACGCGGTGAAGCTTTCTTT. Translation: CSARQGRGEAFF.